Following are 19 T cell receptor beta chains from one sample sequenced in a study of blood T cell repertoires in COVID-19. Profiling relied on immunoSEQ multiplex PCR, and the TCRdb table lists in-frame clones only, not all of them. This repertoire shows 350,000 to 400,000 clones, approximately 89% found once; its top ten account for approximately 1.5%. The sample comprised PBMCs or T cells enriched from blood (not recorded which). These receptors all stem from a woman aged 25 to 45 who had recovered from COVID-19.

The chain couples TRBV11-3 to TRBJ2-2, with unresolved D. This CDR3 comprises 12 residues. Trimming took 5 bases from V and 3 from J, leaving 4 bases between them. Germline V lookup: CDR1 SGHNT, CDR2 YENEEA. The CDR3 region is CASSPYTGELFF. The CDR3 DNA reads as TGTGCCAGCAGCCCCTACACCGGGGAGCTGTTTTTT.

The CDR3 DNA sequence: TGTGCCAGCAGCTTAGACGGCAGGTGGAATCAGCCCCAGCATTTT. It specifies CASSLDGRWNQPQHF. The chain couples TRBV7-2 to TRBJ1-5; D gene uncertain. Germline CDR1 SGHTA, CDR2 FQGNSA. V lost 1 base and J 4 bases, leaving 11 bases between the germline ends. The CDR3 has 15 residues.

This chain connects TRBV21-1 to TRBJ1-1. TRBV21-1 is given as a pseudogene. This CDR3 has 12 residues. CDR3 sequence: CASTQVSVEAFF. CDR3 sequence (DNA): TGTGCCAGCACCCAAGTAAGCGTTGAAGCTTTCTTT.

The V and J genes are TRBV15 and TRBJ1-1; tentative D call: TRBD1 (6 bases). The V gene's germline CDR1 is LNHNV and CDR2 YYDKDF (reference sequence). Trimming removed 5 bases at V and 2 bases at J, with 9 bases between. The length of the CDR3 is 13 residues. CDR3 region: CATSRDINTEAFF. Written as DNA, the CDR3 is TGTGCCACCAGCCGGGACATCAACACTGAAGCTTTCTTT.

This sequence joins TRBV28 and TRBJ1-5, with D perhaps TRBD1 (5 bases). This CDR3 region has 15 residues. V dropped 7 bases and J dropped 6 bases, with 19 bases sitting between them. The germline V gene has CDR1 MDHEN and CDR2 SYDVKM. The CDR3 nucleotides are TGTGCCAGCACCCGACGGTGGCAGGGCGGTCAGCCCCAGCATTTT. This gives the protein CASTRRWQGGQPQHF.

The CDR3, as DNA: TGTGCCAGTAGCCCCCCCGCTCAGGGCCGTGACTACGAGCAGTACTTC. Protein: CASSPPAQGRDYEQYF. V and J are TRBV19 and TRBJ2-7; possible D gene TRBD1, 5 bases. CDR3 size: 16 residues. CDR1 LNHDA and CDR2 SQIVND come from the germline V gene (reference sequence). V was trimmed by 6 bases and J by 3 bases, leaving 21 bases between them.

This sequence joins TRBV7-2 and TRBJ2-1; 9 bases are shared with TRBD2. V lost 1 base to trimming and J lost 4 bases; unmatched junction nucleotides: 2. The CDR3 loop spans 15 amino acids. Per germline, CDR1 SGHTA and CDR2 FQGNSA. CDR3 loop: CASSLGREGYNEQFF. The CDR3 DNA is TGTGCCAGCAGCTTAGGGCGGGAGGGATACAATGAGCAGTTCTTC.

The rearrangement joins TRBV4-1 to TRBJ2-3; 9 positions match TRBD1. With V trimmed by 5 bases and J by 3 bases, 18 bases remained unmatched. The CDR3 totals 19 residues. CDR1 MGHRA and CDR2 YSYEKL come from the germline V gene. This CDR3 reads CASSWYSGRTGVGTDTQYF. The DNA for the CDR3 is TGCGCCAGCAGCTGGTACTCGGGTCGGACAGGGGTTGGGACAGATACGCAGTATTTT.

The V call is TRBV12-2, the J call TRBJ1-3. TRBV12-2 is marked as a pseudogene. The CDR3 covers 18 residues. For the CDR3, the DNA is TGTGCAAGTCGCTTAGTTCGAGAGGGTCGCTGCTCTGGAAACACCATATATTTT. Translation gives CASRLVREGRCSGNTIYF.

J is TRBJ2-2 and V is TRBV28; 12 bases align to TRBD2. V lost 6 bases and J lost 5; bases outside the gene matches: 4. CDR1 and CDR2 from the germline V gene are MDHEN and SYDVKM. The CDR3 is 15 amino acids. The CDR3 here is CASRPTSGRTGELFF. CDR3 DNA sequence: TGTGCCAGCAGACCGACTAGCGGGAGAACCGGGGAGCTGTTTTTT.

The V gene is TRBV3-1 (or the pseudogene TRBV3-2), the J gene TRBJ2-1; 13 nucleotides agree with TRBD2. The CDR3 runs 15 residues. Unmatched junction bases numbered 3, after V lost 3 bases and J lost 7 bases. Germline loops: CDR1 LGHDT, CDR2 YNNKEL (reference sequence). CDR3 nucleotides: TGTGCCAGCAGCCAGCGGACTAGCGGGAGAAATGAGCAGTTCTTC. Translated, it gives CASSQRTSGRNEQFF.

This rearrangement joins TRBV9 to TRBJ2-2; D call uncertain. There are 15 residues in the CDR3. Germline loops: CDR1 SGDLS, CDR2 YYNGEE. The V end lost 1 base, the J end lost 3 bases, and 10 bases lay between the germline ends. CDR3 nucleotide sequence: TGTGCCAGCAGCGTAAGCATATTGGACACCGGGGAGCTGTTTTTT. Translated, it gives CASSVSILDTGELFF. Filled out from reference TRBV9 and TRBJ2-2, the complete variable domain reads DSGVTQTPKHLITATGQRVTLRCSPRSGDLSVYWYQQSLDQGLQFLIQYYNGEERAKGNILERFSAQQFPDLHSELNLSSLELGDSALYFCASSVSILDTGELFFGEGSRLTVL.

This chain links TRBV27 with TRBJ2-4, with D tentatively TRBD2 (7 bases). Germline lookup yields CDR1 MNHEY and CDR2 SMNVEV (reference sequence). V was clipped by 6 bases and J by 4 bases, with 13 bases between them. The CDR3 loop spans 14 amino acids. CDR3 loop: CASSGGGAKNIQYF. DNA of the CDR3: TGTGCCAGCAGCGGAGGGGGGGCGAAAAACATTCAGTACTTC.

The chain employs TRBV11-2 and TRBJ2-3; TRBD2 matches at 10 bases. The CDR3 sequence is 14 residues long. V was clipped by 7 bases and J by 1 base; unmatched bases: 2. CDR1 is SGHAT, CDR2 FQNNGV, per germline. The CDR3, as DNA: TGTGCCAGCATCCTAGCGGGAGGCACAGATACGCAGTATTTT. It encodes CASILAGGTDTQYF.

The genes are TRBV9 and TRBJ2-2; 9 bases match TRBD2. The CDR3 is 17 amino acids. Germline CDR1 SGDLS, CDR2 YYNGEE. The J segment lost 1 base and the V segment lost 2 bases, leaving 6 bases of the junction unmatched. The CDR3: CASSVSGRTRNTGELFF. CDR3 DNA: TGTGCCAGCAGCGTCAGCGGGAGGACTAGGAACACCGGGGAGCTGTTTTTT.

This clone is a singleton in its sample. The CDR3 region has the DNA TGTGCCAGTAGTAGTTTGCGGAACACTGAAGCTTTCTTT. It codes for CASSSLRNTEAFF. The chain combines TRBV19 with TRBJ1-1; D gene uncertain. The CDR3 spans 13 residues. Germline V lookup: CDR1 LNHDA, CDR2 SQIVND (reference sequence). The V and J ends lost 4 bases and 1 base respectively, with 7 bases between them.

This chain links TRBV5-1 with TRBJ2-7; D is ambiguous. The germline gives CDR1 SGHRS, CDR2 YFSETQ. The CDR3 contains 11 residues. Trimming took off 4 bases at V and 5 bases at J, with 7 bases between the two ends. The CDR3 is CASSEHHEQYF. The CDR3 DNA reads TGCGCCAGCAGCGAACACCACGAGCAGTACTTC. The variable domain in full, completed from reference TRBV5-1 and TRBJ2-7, reads KAGVTQTPRYLIKTRGQQVTLSCSPISGHRSVSWYQQTPGQGLQFLFEYFSETQRNKGNFPGRFSGRQFSNSRSEMNVSTLELGDSALYLCASSEHHEQYFGPGTRLTVT.

The chain employs TRBV5-4 and TRBJ2-1; the D is unclear. Germline assignment: CDR1 SGHNT and CDR2 YYREEE (reference sequence). V was shortened by 0 bases and J by 5 bases, with 15 bases between the two germline ends. This CDR3 region has 16 residues. As DNA, the CDR3 is TGTGCCAGCAGCTTGGACCCAAGCGCGAAAAACAATGAGCAGTTCTTC. Its protein product is CASSLDPSAKNNEQFF.

The chain has TRBV5-8 and TRBJ1-5; D might be TRBD1 (5 bases). The CDR3 totals 16 residues. Trimming removed 2 bases from V and 5 bases from J, with 17 bases in between. Germline assignment: CDR1 SGHTS and CDR2 YDEGEE. The DNA of the CDR3 is TGTGCCAGCAGCTTCCCACATCTGAAGGGGTATCAGCCCCAGCATTTT. It is translated as CASSFPHLKGYQPQHF. Complete variable domain (other parts from reference TRBV5-8 and TRBJ1-5): EAGVTQSPTHLIKTRGQQATLRCSPISGHTSVYWYQQALGLGLQFLLWYDEGEERNRGNFPPRFSGRQFPNYSSELNVNALELEDSALYLCASSFPHLKGYQPQHFGDGTRLSIL.